This record covers a single T cell receptor beta chain. What it binds is not known. The data belong to a study of CD8 T cells in Susac syndrome. Overall study context: Sequenced Susac syndrome patients included more than five with active disease and under ten who were in remission. Study observations and caveats: Clonal expansion of CD8+ cells in Susac peaked in TEMRA cells (and in active patients).

Germline V CDR1 and CDR2: LNHDA, SQIVND (reference sequence). The CDR3 loop spans 17 amino acids. The V segment lost 0 bases and the J segment 3 bases; nucleotides outside the gene matches: 5. Random hexamers primed reverse transcription of 0.5 to 1 ug RNA. One entry per CDR3 protein, called by TCRdb with MiXCR from the immunoSEQ multiplex PCR reads. The data hold tens of thousands of distinct CDR3 sequences, with approximately 93% observed a single time. Sequencing of TCR beta was performed on blood CD8+ and CD4+ T cells. The rearrangement joins TRBV19 to TRBJ2-3; TRBD2 matches 11 bases. The sequencing sample was made of CD8+ T cells from PBMCs. The receptor's source is a human donor with Susac syndrome. The chain's CDR3 is CASSIDQTSGVTDTQYF. In nucleotides, the CDR3 is TGTGCCAGTAGTATAGATCAGACTAGCGGGGTAACAGATACGCAGTATTTT.